The source of this TCR beta chain is a study of blood T cell repertoires in COVID-19. Study at large: Acute and convalescent COVID-19 specimens originated in the United States, Italy and Spain. Sources were T cells, B-cell-depleted T cells, or PBMCs; the material itself was cDNA or gDNA.

Per the study methods: Amplification of reference gene primers was used by the study to estimate nucleated cell counts. Using immunoSEQ multiplex PCR, the repertoire was profiled, and TCRdb retains in-frame clones only, with some absent. V, J and clone size reflect that table, while D and trimming were determined from the DNA. The sample carries more than 110,000 clones, around nine tenths recorded once. CDR3 length: 16 amino acids. CDR1 and CDR2 from the germline V gene are SNHLY and FYNNEI. V dropped 11 bases and J dropped 8; count of bases not matched to a gene: 18. The sequencing sample was made of peripheral blood. The receptor's source is a woman aged 40-49 years with acute or convalescent COVID-19. The rearrangement joins TRBV2 to TRBJ2-4, with TRBD2 matching over 10 bases. The CDR3 coding sequence is TGTGCCTGCGAGGTTTCAGGGGTCAGCGGGAGGGACATTCAGTACTTC. Its protein product is CACEVSGVSGRDIQYF.